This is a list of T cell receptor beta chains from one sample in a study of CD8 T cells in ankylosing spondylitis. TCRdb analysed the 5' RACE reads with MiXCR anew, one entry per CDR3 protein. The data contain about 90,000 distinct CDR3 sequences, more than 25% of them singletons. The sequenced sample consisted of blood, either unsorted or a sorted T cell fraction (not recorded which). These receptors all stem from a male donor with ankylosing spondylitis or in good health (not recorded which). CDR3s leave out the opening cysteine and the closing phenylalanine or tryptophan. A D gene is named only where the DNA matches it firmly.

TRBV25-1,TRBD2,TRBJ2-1,ASGIAGGKYNEQF
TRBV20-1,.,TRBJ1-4,SAETEESEKLF
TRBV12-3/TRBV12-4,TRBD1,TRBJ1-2,ASNDRGDYGYT
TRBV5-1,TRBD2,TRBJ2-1,ASSSQYGGVDEQF
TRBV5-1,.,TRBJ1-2,ASSLSGTPDYGYT
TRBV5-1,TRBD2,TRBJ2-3,ASSLRTSSIIRDTQY
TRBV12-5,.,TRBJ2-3,ASGLPPGSDTQY
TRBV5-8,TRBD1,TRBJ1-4,ASSREDRGDEKLF
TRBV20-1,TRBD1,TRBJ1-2,SASGGTGGTYYGYT
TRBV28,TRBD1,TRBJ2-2,ASSFQDRATGELF
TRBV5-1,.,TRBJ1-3,ASSLGTAGNTIY
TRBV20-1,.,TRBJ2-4,SARDSKAKNIQY
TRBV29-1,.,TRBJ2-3,SDTGPTDTQY
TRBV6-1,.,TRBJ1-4,ASMEGPNEKLF
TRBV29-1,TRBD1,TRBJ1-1,SVSDRVWTEAF
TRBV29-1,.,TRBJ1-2,SVAGPGYT
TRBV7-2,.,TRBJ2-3,ASSLFGGTDTQY
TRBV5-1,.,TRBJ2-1,ASSFGQGDNEQF
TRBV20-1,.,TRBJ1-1,SAERPQENTEAF
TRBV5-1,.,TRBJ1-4,ASSLQANEKLF
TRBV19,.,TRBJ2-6,ASSTTSSGANVLT
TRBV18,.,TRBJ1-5,ASSAGPTFRGQPQH
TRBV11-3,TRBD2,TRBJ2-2,ASSAPKSGRPGELF
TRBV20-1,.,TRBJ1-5,SASGGANQPQH
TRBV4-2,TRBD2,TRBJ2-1,ASSPNRLAGANEQF
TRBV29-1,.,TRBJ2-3,SVEHEGMADTQY
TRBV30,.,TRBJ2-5,AWSVQLDQETQY
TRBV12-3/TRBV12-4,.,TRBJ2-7,ASSLWESEQY
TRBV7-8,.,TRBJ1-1,ASSSPTKYTEAF
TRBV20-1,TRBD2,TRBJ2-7,SARGTSGIDIREQY
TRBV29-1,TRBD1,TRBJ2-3,SVESSDRTDTQY
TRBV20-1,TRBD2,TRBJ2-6,SAIKAGGGAGANVLT
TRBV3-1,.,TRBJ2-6,ASSQMNTGANVLT
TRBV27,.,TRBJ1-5,ASSLSAGGNQPQH
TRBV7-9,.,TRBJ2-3,ASSSVLIATADTQY
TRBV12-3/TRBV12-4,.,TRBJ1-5,ATSGQGNQPQH
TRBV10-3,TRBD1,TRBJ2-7,AISVRTGAYEQY
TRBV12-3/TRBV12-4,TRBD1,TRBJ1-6,ASSTDRGVIVSPLH
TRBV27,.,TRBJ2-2,ASSLGQGPTGELF
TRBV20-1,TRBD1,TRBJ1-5,SASLIFGQGKNQPQH
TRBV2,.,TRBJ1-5,ASSEPRDQPQH
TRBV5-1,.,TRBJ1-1,ASSRSRGREAF
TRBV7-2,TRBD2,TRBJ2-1,ASSPAGGAEQF
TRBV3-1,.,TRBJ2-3,ASSQLRENTQY
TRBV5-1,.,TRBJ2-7,ASREGQRQSYEQY
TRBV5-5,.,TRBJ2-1,ASSLEDRSYNEQF
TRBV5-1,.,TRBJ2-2,ASSLASGDTGELF